Presented here are 31 T cell receptor beta chains from one specimen sequenced in a study of regulatory T cells in long-lasting Graves disease. In building TCR beta libraries, iRepertoire HTBI primers were used together with Arm-PCR of CDR3 regions. TCRdb redid the calling of the multiplex PCR reads with MiXCR, one entry per CDR3 protein. The profile shows about 560,000 distinct CDR3 sequences, roughly 16% of them singletons. The time point denotes: newly diagnosed GD, antithyroid drugs for less than 3 months. After RNA was extracted from PBMCs, the TCR library was made from it. The same sample was also studied in work on T cells in Graves' hyperthyroidism and ophthalmopathy.

The sequenced sample was peripheral blood mononuclear cells (PBMCs), obtained at new diagnosis, from a patient treated with antithyroid drugs. Receptors were obtained from a man in his late teens or twenties with Graves disease.

The gene calls are TRBV7-2 and TRBJ2-1; D uncertain. This CDR3 has 11 amino acids. With 5 bases removed from V and 9 bases from J, the gap between germline ends came to 8 bases. CDR1 SGHTA and CDR2 FQGNSA come from the germline V gene. DNA of the CDR3: TGTGCCAGCAGCCAAGACTCTGAGCAGTTCTTC. Translating gives CASSQDSEQFF. Supplemented by reference TRBV7-2 and TRBJ2-1, the full variable domain reads GAGVSQSPSNKVTEKGKDVELRCDPISGHTALYWYRQSLGQGLEFLIYFQGNSAPDKSGLPSDRFSAERTGGSVSTLTIQRTQQEDSAVYLCASSQDSEQFFGPGTRLTVL.

The rearrangement links TRBV9 to TRBJ2-1; 7 nucleotides align to TRBD2. Per germline, CDR1 SGDLS and CDR2 YYNGEE. V shed 3 bases, J shed 7 bases, and the junction held 7 bases outside the gene matches. The CDR3 sequence is 14 residues long. The CDR3 sequence is CASSEGGFGNEQFF. CDR3 nucleotide sequence: TGTGCCAGCAGCGAGGGAGGGTTTGGAAATGAGCAGTTCTTC.

This clonotype has more than one count but fewer than ten. The chain has TRBV10-3 and TRBJ2-7; a possible D gene is TRBD1 (6 bases). Germline V CDR1 and CDR2: ENHRY, SYGVKD. The CDR3 runs 14 residues. With 3 bases removed from V and 2 bases from J, the gap between germline ends came to 11 bases. The CDR3 spells CAISEGQTPYEQYF. CDR3 nucleotides: TGTGCCATCAGTGAAGGACAGACTCCCTACGAGCAGTACTTC.

This chain uses TRBV20-1 with TRBJ2-1; D not certain. V was trimmed by 6 bases and J by 4 bases, leaving 16 bases between them. The CDR3 length is 14 residues. CDR1 DFQATT and CDR2 SNEGSKA come from the germline V gene (reference sequence). CDR3 region: CSATTQTRYNEQFF. CDR3 in DNA: TGCAGTGCCACGACCCAAACACGATACAATGAGCAGTTCTTC.

This clonotype was found a few times. The chain has TRBV9 and TRBJ2-7; D remains unclear. The V end was cut by 0 bases, the J end by 2 bases, with 9 bases between. This CDR3 contains 14 residues. Germline V gene sequence: CDR1 SGDLS, CDR2 YYNGEE. The CDR3 sequence is CASSVDLGAYEQYF. The CDR3 DNA reads TGTGCCAGCAGCGTAGACCTTGGGGCCTACGAGCAGTACTTC.

This clonotype was counted many times. This CDR3 is CASRPPDAMETQYF. The CDR3, as DNA: TGTGCCAGCAGGCCACCGGACGCCATGGAGACCCAGTACTTC. J is TRBJ2-5 and V is TRBV3-1, with D hard to call. Trimming pared 6 bases from V and 5 bases from J, leaving 16 bases between. CDR3 length equals 14 residues. From germline, CDR1 is LGHDT and CDR2 YNNKEL (reference sequence).

This clonotype was seen many times. CDR3 sequence (DNA): TGTGCCAGCAATGAGGGGCGGGAGACCCAGTACTTC. Translating gives CASNEGRETQYF. V is TRBV28 and J is TRBJ2-5, with D perhaps matching TRBD1 or TRBD2 (5 bases each). V was pared by 7 bases and J by 5 bases, with 11 bases between. CDR1 is MDHEN and CDR2 is SYDVKM in the germline V gene. This CDR3 spans 12 amino acids.

This clonotype was counted many times. The chain is built from TRBV12-3 or TRBV12-4 and TRBJ2-1; 12 nucleotides agree with TRBD2. V lost 6 bases and J lost 10; bases outside the gene matches: 4. This CDR3 contains 13 residues. The CDR3 nucleotides are TGTGCCAGCAGACTAGCGGGAGGCTACGAGCAGTTCTTC. Translating gives CASRLAGGYEQFF.

This clonotype was recorded a few times. Mismatch with germline at one junction end may stem from a read error. The rearrangement uses TRBV5-6 and TRBJ1-4; no firm D call. Per the germline V gene, CDR1 is SGHDT and CDR2 is YYEEEE. This CDR3 comprises 14 residues. CDR3 protein: CANSFVGTNEKLFF. The DNA of the CDR3 is TGTGCCAACAGCTTCGTGGGTACTAATGAAAAACTGTTTTTT.

The chain is built from TRBV4-3 and TRBJ2-1; maybe TRBD2 (6 bases). This CDR3 has 16 residues. V was clipped by 1 base and J by 2 bases, with 12 bases between them. Germline CDR1 reads LGHNA; CDR2 reads YSLEER. This CDR3 reads CASSQGSLAPYNEQFF. CDR3 nucleotides: TGCGCCAGCAGCCAAGGATCACTAGCTCCCTACAATGAGCAGTTCTTC.

This sequence joins TRBV6-9 and TRBJ2-1; a possible D gene is TRBD1 (6 bases). Germline-derived CDR1 and CDR2 are MNHGY and SVAAGI. CDR3 length: 15 amino acids. V dropped 3 bases and J dropped 5 bases, with 14 bases sitting between them. The CDR3 protein is CASSYTSPGDNEQFF. As DNA, the CDR3 is TGTGCCAGCAGTTACACCTCCCCAGGGGACAATGAGCAGTTCTTC.

This clonotype was recorded a few times. The V call is TRBV29-1, the J call TRBJ1-2; D is unclear. V was cut by 2 bases and J by 5 bases, with 9 bases left in between. Germline V CDR1 and CDR2: SQVTM, ANQGSEA. This CDR3 has 12 amino acids. CDR3: CSVETTRYGYTF. The CDR3 region has the DNA TGCAGCGTTGAAACAACTCGGTATGGCTACACCTTC.

Of note for this clonotype: Being one base from a much bigger clone, this may be a read error. The V and J genes are TRBV12-5 and TRBJ1-2, with D hard to call. From germline, CDR1 is LGHNT and CDR2 FRNRAP. The CDR3 is 13 amino acids. V was clipped by 1 base and J by 12 bases, with 15 bases between them. The CDR3 reads CASGLADHRGHTF. The CDR3 DNA follows: TGTGCTAGTGGTTTGGCGGACCACCGAGGGCACACCTTC. The full variable domain, completed using reference TRBV12-5 and TRBJ1-2, is DARVTQTPRHKVTEMGQEVTMRCQPILGHNTVFWYRQTMMQGLELLAYFRNRAPLDDSGMPKDRFSAEMPDATLATLKIQPSEPRDSAVYFCASGLADHRGHTFGSGTRLTVV.

This clonotype occurred once. The chain employs TRBV7-3 and TRBJ2-6, with 8 bases matching TRBD2. Germline V gene sequence: CDR1 SGHTA, CDR2 FQGTGA. After removal of 5 bases from V and 3 bases from J, the junction contained 15 bases not matched to a gene. CDR3 length: 19 residues. The CDR3, as DNA: TGTGCCAGCAGCCCCAGAGCGGGAGCAATCCCATATGGGGCCAACGTCCTGACTTTC. Protein sequence: CASSPRAGAIPYGANVLTF.

For the CDR3, the DNA is TGTGCCAGCAGCTTAAGTAGACCAGATACGCAGTATTTT. This codes for CASSLSRPDTQYF. This chain uses TRBV7-9 with TRBJ2-3; no clear D gene. The V end lost 2 bases, the J end lost 4 bases, and 7 bases lay between the germline ends. The CDR3 spans 13 residues. CDR1 and CDR2 (germline): SEHNR, FQNEAQ (reference sequence).

This clonotype was counted only a few times. The chain has TRBV7-9 and TRBJ2-1, with TRBD2 identical over 7 bases. The V gene end was trimmed by 5 bases and the J gene end by 1 base; junction bases not matched to a gene: 5. This CDR3 region has 15 residues. Germline values: CDR1 SEHNR, CDR2 FQNEAQ (reference sequence). CDR3 amino acids: CASSHGGSSYNEQFF. The CDR3 coding sequence is TGTGCCAGCAGCCATGGCGGGAGTTCCTACAATGAGCAGTTCTTC. Full variable domain (outside the CDR3, taken from reference TRBV7-9 and TRBJ2-1): DTGVSQNPRHKITKRGQNVTFRCDPISEHNRLYWYRQTLGQGPEFLTYFQNEAQLEKSRLLSDRFSAERPKGSFSTLEIQRTEQGDSAMYLCASSHGGSSYNEQFFGPGTRLTVL.

This clonotype has a count of ten or more. The rearrangement joins TRBV10-3 to TRBJ2-3, with 15 bases identical to TRBD2. The CDR3 extends over 15 amino acids. Germline V gives CDR1 ENHRY, CDR2 SYGVKD. The V segment lost 6 bases and the J segment 4 bases; nucleotides outside the gene matches: 2. Written as DNA, the CDR3 is TGTGCCATCAGGGGACTAGCGGGAGGCTCAGATACGCAGTATTTT. Translated: CAIRGLAGGSDTQYF.

V and J are TRBV7-3 and TRBJ2-1, with 12 nucleotides matching TRBD2. The ends lost 5 bases at V and 7 bases at J; junction bases unmatched: 6. This CDR3 comprises 15 residues. Germline CDR1 reads SGHTA; CDR2 reads FQGTGA. The CDR3 here is CASSRTSGNENEQFF. CDR3 nucleotide sequence: TGTGCCAGCAGCCGGACTAGCGGGAATGAGAATGAGCAGTTCTTC.

This clonotype was counted a few times. V is TRBV29-1 and J is TRBJ1-4, with D uncertain. CDR1 is SQVTM and CDR2 is ANQGSEA in the germline V gene. V was cut by 4 bases and J by 0 bases, with 15 bases left in between. The CDR3 runs to 16 residues. CDR3 nucleotide sequence: TGCAGCGTTGCAGTAACACGGGTTGCAACTAATGAAAAACTGTTTTTT. It specifies CSVAVTRVATNEKLFF.

Remarks on this clonotype: The conserved phenylalanine or tryptophan normally closing the CDR3 is absent here, so this likely arose from a read error. This chain uses TRBV2 with TRBJ2-7; D unclear. Trimming removed 6 bases from V and 0 bases from J, with 12 bases in between. The CDR3 sequence is 14 residues long. Germline CDR1 and CDR2: SNHLY and FYNNEI. CDR3 loop: CASRVAGSSYEQYL. The CDR3 DNA is TGTGCCAGCAGGGTGGCTGGTAGCTCCTACGAGCAGTACCTC.

The gene calls are TRBV5-1 and TRBJ2-2; TRBD2 matches 7 bases. The germline V gene has CDR1 SGHRS and CDR2 YFSETQ. This CDR3 comprises 16 residues. V was clipped by 0 bases and J by 0 bases; unmatched bases: 2. The CDR3 DNA reads TGCGCCAGCAGCTTGGCCGGGGGGTCGAACACCGGGGAGCTGTTTTTT. Amino acid sequence: CASSLAGGSNTGELFF.

This chain uses TRBV28 with TRBJ2-2; D is uncertain. CDR1 and CDR2 from the germline V gene are MDHEN and SYDVKM. V lost 4 bases, J lost 1 base, and 7 bases lay in between. The CDR3 loop spans 14 amino acids. For the CDR3, the DNA is TGTGCCAGCAGTTCAGCAGTGAACACCGGGGAGCTGTTTTTT. Protein: CASSSAVNTGELFF.

This clonotype was recorded a few times. J is TRBJ1-2 and V is TRBV30; 7 nucleotides align to TRBD1. The CDR3 has 16 residues. From germline, CDR1 is GTSNPN and CDR2 SVGIG (reference sequence). V trimming: 7 bases; J trimming: 0 bases; junction bases outside the gene matches: 14. The CDR3 region has the DNA TGTGCCTTTATCAATCTGACAGGGCCCGCTAACTATGGCTACACCTTC. Translation gives CAFINLTGPANYGYTF.

On this clonotype: A much larger clone lies a single base off, so this may be a read error. The chain uses TRBV3-1 and TRBJ2-1; 9 bases agree with TRBD1. This CDR3 has 15 residues. Germline V gene lookup returns CDR1 LGHDT and CDR2 YNNKEL (reference sequence). The trim removed 1 base at V and 7 bases at J, leaving 5 bases unmatched. The CDR3 DNA follows: TGTGCCAGCAGCCAAGGGACAGGGGAAGGAAATGAGCAGTTCTTC. Translating gives CASSQGTGEGNEQFF.

This clonotype was detected ten times or more. The chain carries TRBV27 and TRBJ1-5; D is unresolved. This CDR3 spans 15 amino acids. Per germline, CDR1 MNHEY and CDR2 SMNVEV (reference sequence). V lost 8 bases to trimming and J lost 0 bases, with 14 bases between them. As DNA, the CDR3 is TGTGCCAGCCTCTTTAGACGGCCTAGCAATCAGCCCCAGCATTTT. It encodes CASLFRRPSNQPQHF.

Only a few counts were recorded for this clonotype. The V call is TRBV6-1, the J call TRBJ2-1; 11 bases are a match to TRBD2. The germline V gene encodes CDR1 MNHNS and CDR2 SASEGT. The CDR3 extends over 15 amino acids. The V and J ends lost 6 bases and 3 bases, in that order; junction bases with no gene match: 4. In nucleotides, the CDR3 is TGTGCCAGCAGCAGGGGACTAGCGGACTACAATGAGCAGTTCTTC. Translating gives CASSRGLADYNEQFF.

This clonotype has ten or more counts. V and J are TRBV27 and TRBJ1-5; D is uncertain. The CDR3 extends over 15 amino acids. V gave up 0 bases and J gave up 2 bases, with 8 bases separating them. Per the germline V gene, CDR1 is MNHEY and CDR2 is SMNVEV (reference sequence). CDR3 sequence reads: CASSLSVIGNQPQHF. CDR3 DNA: TGTGCCAGCAGTTTATCGGTTATAGGCAATCAGCCCCAGCATTTT.

A note on this clonotype: Possible read error: a much larger clone is one base away. This chain uses TRBV11-2 with TRBJ2-1; 12 positions match TRBD1. The DNA end is more similar to TRBJ2-5, so the J call may be wrong. The CDR3 has 19 amino acids. CDR1 and CDR2 from the germline V gene are SGHAT and FQNNGV. CDR3 in amino acids: CTSSSNLIPGQGAQETQYF. The CDR3 DNA sequence: TGTACCAGCAGCTCGAACCTCATTCCGGGACAGGGGGCTCAAGAGACCCAGTACTTC.

V and J are TRBV12-3 or TRBV12-4 and TRBJ2-1; D might be TRBD2 (6 bases). The CDR3 runs to 16 residues. Trimming pared 8 bases from V and 5 bases from J, leaving 22 bases between. CDR3 in amino acids: CASAFYRLEVHNEQFF. The DNA for the CDR3 is TGTGCCAGCGCTTTCTACCGACTAGAAGTTCACAATGAGCAGTTCTTC.

This clonotype showed up just a few times. This chain uses TRBV5-5 with TRBJ2-1; no clear D. Germline values: CDR1 SGHKS, CDR2 YYEKEE (reference sequence). V was clipped by 6 bases and J by 0 bases, with 13 bases between them. The CDR3 runs 15 residues. The CDR3 coding sequence is TGTGCCAGCATCGTTGGGCAGTACTCCTACAATGAGCAGTTCTTC. Translation gives CASIVGQYSYNEQFF.

This clonotype was counted many times. This chain links TRBV28 with TRBJ2-7; D gene unclear. V lost 3 bases to trimming and J lost 3 bases, with 18 bases between them. The CDR3 runs 16 residues. CDR1 MDHEN and CDR2 SYDVKM come from the germline V gene. CDR3 sequence (DNA): TGTGCCAGCAGTTTCACCCCCCCCCGAAGGAGCTACGAGCAGTACTTC. As protein: CASSFTPPRRSYEQYF. The entire variable domain, with the rest obtained from reference TRBV28 and TRBJ2-7, is as follows: DVKVTQSSRYLVKRTGEKVFLECVQDMDHENMFWYRQDPGLGLRLIYFSYDVKMKEKGDIPEGYSVSREKKERFSLILESASTNQTSMYLCASSFTPPRRSYEQYFGPGTRLTVT.